The present T cell receptor beta chain was sequenced within a study of T cells in Graves' hyperthyroidism and ophthalmopathy. Patients having uncontrolled infection, another autoimmune disease, pregnancy or lactation were not included. TCR beta CDR3 regions were amplified from RNA transcripts. TCR CDR3 underwent first-round RT-PCR with the HTBI primer set. In TCRdb, the multiplex PCR reads were re-called with MiXCR into one record per CDR3 protein. The sample lists hundreds of thousands of distinct CDR3 sequences, less than 25% occurring once. Sequencing was carried out using blood. This TCR was sampled from a man aged 30 to 39 with Graves' ophthalmopathy.

CDR3 DNA sequence: TGCAGCGTTAAGTCCGCCAGCTCCTACGAGCAGTACTTC. Protein sequence: CSVKSASSYEQYF. V gene TRBV29-1 combines with J gene TRBJ2-7; no reliable D call. From germline, CDR1 is SQVTM and CDR2 ANQGSEA. The CDR3 runs 13 residues. V gave up 5 bases and J gave up 0 bases, with 11 bases separating them.